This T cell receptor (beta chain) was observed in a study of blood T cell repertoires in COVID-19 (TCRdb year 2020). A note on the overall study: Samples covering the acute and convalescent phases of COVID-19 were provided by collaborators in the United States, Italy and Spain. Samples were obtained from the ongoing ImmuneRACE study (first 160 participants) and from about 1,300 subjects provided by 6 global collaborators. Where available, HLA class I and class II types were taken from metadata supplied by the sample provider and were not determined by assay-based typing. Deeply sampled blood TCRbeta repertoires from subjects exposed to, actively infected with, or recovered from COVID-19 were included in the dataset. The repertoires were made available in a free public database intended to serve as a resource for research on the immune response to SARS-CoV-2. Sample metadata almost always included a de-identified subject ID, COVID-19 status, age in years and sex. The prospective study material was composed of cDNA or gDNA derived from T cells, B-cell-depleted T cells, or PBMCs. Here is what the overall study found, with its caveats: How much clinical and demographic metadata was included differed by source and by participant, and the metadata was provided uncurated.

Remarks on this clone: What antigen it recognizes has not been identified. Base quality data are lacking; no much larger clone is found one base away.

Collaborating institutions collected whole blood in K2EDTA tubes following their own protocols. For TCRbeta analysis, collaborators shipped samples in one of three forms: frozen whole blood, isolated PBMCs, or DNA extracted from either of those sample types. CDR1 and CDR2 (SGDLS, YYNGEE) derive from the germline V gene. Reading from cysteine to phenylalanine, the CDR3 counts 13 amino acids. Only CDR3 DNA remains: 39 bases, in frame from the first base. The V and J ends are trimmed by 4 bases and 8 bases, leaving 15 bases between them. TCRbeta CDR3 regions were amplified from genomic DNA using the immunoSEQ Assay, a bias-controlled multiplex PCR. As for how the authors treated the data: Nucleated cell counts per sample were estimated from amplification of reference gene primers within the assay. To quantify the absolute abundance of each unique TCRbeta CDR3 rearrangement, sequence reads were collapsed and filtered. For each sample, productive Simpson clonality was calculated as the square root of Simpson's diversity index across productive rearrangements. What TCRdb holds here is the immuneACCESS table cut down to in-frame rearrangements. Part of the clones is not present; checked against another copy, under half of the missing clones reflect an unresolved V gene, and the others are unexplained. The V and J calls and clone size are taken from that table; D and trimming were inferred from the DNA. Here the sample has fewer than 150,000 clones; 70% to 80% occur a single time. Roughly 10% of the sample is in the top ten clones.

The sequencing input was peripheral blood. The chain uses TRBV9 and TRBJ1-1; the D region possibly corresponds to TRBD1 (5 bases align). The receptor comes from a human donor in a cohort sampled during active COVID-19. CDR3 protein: CASSRTSGVEAFF. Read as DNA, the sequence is TGTGCCAGCAGCCGAACTTCGGGGGTCGAAGCTTTCTTT.